The clone carrying this TCR beta chain was recorded a few times. Its cognate antigen is unknown. The data derive from a study of T cell repertoires in cytomegalovirus infection. Study information: The authors relied on CMV epitopes, both recently identified HLA-C-restricted and well-studied HLA-B-restricted. Public TCR beta signatures indicated both CMV infection and matching HLA type. Study findings and constraints: Cumulative public TCR beta family frequency identified CMV carriers with the relevant HLA. Within the response measured ex vivo, HLA-C-restricted CMV-specific TCR beta clonotypes were dominant.

The CDR3 is 14 amino acids. Looked up from germline, CDR1 is MNHEY and CDR2 is SVGAGI. V shed 9 bases and J 4 bases; nucleotides not matched to a gene: 9. TCRdb reprocessed the reads with MiXCR, giving one entry per CDR3 protein. Found here are fewer than 900,000 distinct CDR3 sequences, about 29% of them singletons; the top ten hold about an eighth. This sequence was found in a human donor in good health (CMV status not recorded). Some clones in this sample may be carry-over from other donors' samples. The genes are TRBV6-5 and TRBJ2-3; 8 bases map to TRBD2. The input for sequencing was cultured CD8+ T cells from PBMCs, taken from culture after CMV antigen stimulation. The CDR3 region is CASAPTSVADTQYF. The DNA for the CDR3 is TGTGCCAGTGCTCCGACTAGCGTAGCAGATACGCAGTATTTT.